Included here is one T cell receptor (beta chain) sequence, with context. Trimming took 5 bases from V and 0 from J; bases not matched to a gene: 13. The CDR3 totals 18 residues. Preparation of the TCRbeta library was carried out with unique molecular identifiers. In TCRdb, the PCR reads were re-called with MiXCR into one record per CDR3 protein. Among some 640,000 distinct CDR3 sequences listed, approximately 16% were seen once. These data belong to a study of T-cell reconstitution after alpha-beta-depleted transplantation in children. The chain is built from TRBV12-3 or TRBV12-4 and TRBJ2-1, with TRBD1 matching 7 bases. Specimen: PBMCs from the stem cell graft donor, collected from the stem cell graft. The receptor was derived from a human donor who donated a stem cell graft to a child with acute myeloid leukemia. Written as DNA, the CDR3 is TGTGCCAGCAGTCGTCAGAGGGACAGTTATAGCTCCTACAATGAGCAGTTCTTC. Protein product: CASSRQRDSYSSYNEQFF.